Listed here are 11 T cell receptor beta chains from one sample, sequenced in a study of a mutant IDH1 vaccine in newly diagnosed glioma. Generated by immunoSEQ multiplex PCR, the TCRdb table keeps only in-frame clones and is missing some. The table includes roughly 61,000 clones, roughly 80% detected once. Their antigen targets remain unknown. Time point reported: week 11, during vaccination. Doses consisted of 300 ug of mutant IDH1 20-mer peptide each, paired with topical imiquimod. The source was PBMCs, collected from a glioma patient whose treatment included an IDH1 peptide vaccine. The receptors originated from a man aged 45 to 65 with glioma.

V gene TRBV6-5 combines with J gene TRBJ2-5; D is ambiguous. The V and J ends lost 2 bases and 2 bases respectively, with 9 bases between them. The CDR3 loop spans 14 amino acids. The germline CDR1 and CDR2 sequences are MNHEY and SVGAGI. The CDR3 is CASSYGTLQETQYF. The CDR3 nucleotides read TGTGCCAGCAGTTACGGTACGCTACAAGAGACCCAGTACTTC.

The chain uses TRBV29-1 and TRBJ2-7, with D perhaps matching TRBD1 or TRBD2 (5 bases each). Germline V gene lookup returns CDR1 SQVTM and CDR2 ANQGSEA. V was pared by 7 bases and J by 4 bases, with 17 bases between. This CDR3 contains 13 residues. The CDR3 region has the DNA TGCAGCGCCGAACCGAGCAGGGAGTACGAGCAGTACTTC. It specifies CSAEPSREYEQYF.

Here the CDR3 DNA reads TGCGCCAGCAGCCCCTTAGTAGGGGTGGGGGGCGAGCAGTACTTC. This codes for CASSPLVGVGGEQYF. This sequence joins TRBV4-3 and TRBJ2-7; D is possibly TRBD2 (6 bases). V was trimmed by 4 bases and J by 6 bases, leaving 19 bases between them. Germline assignment: CDR1 LGHNA and CDR2 YSLEER. The CDR3 consists of 15 residues.

This clone was seen a few times. The chain carries TRBV9 and TRBJ1-6; TRBD1 aligns across 7 bases. CDR3 size: 14 residues. Germline-derived CDR1 and CDR2 are SGDLS and YYNGEE. Germline trimming cut 4 bases from V and 7 bases from J; bases unmatched to any gene: 5. CDR3 in DNA: TGTGCCAGCAGCCGCGAGACAGGGAATTCACCCCTCCACTTT. Its protein product is CASSRETGNSPLHF.

The chain combines TRBV19 with TRBJ2-1; tentatively, D is TRBD2 (5 bases). The V gene lost 1 base and the J gene lost 7 bases, with 11 bases spanning the gap. Germline V CDR1 and CDR2: LNHDA, SQIVND (reference sequence). This CDR3 is built from 14 residues. The DNA for the CDR3 is TGTGCCAGTAGTATAGGTGGGAGTGGAAATGAGCAGTTCTTC. Protein: CASSIGGSGNEQFF.

This clone was seen only once. The chain carries TRBV30 and TRBJ2-7; weak D call: TRBD1 (5 bases). CDR1 and CDR2 from the germline V gene are GTSNPN and SVGIG (reference sequence). The CDR3 runs 14 residues. V dropped 4 bases and J dropped 7 bases, with 20 bases sitting between them. Here the CDR3 reads CAWKSLEGAREQYF. The CDR3 DNA is TGTGCCTGGAAAAGCCTTGAAGGGGCGCGGGAGCAGTACTTC.

The chain has TRBV29-1 and TRBJ2-1, with D uncertain. V was clipped by 7 bases and J by 2 bases, with 3 bases between them. This CDR3 is 10 amino acids long. CDR1 SQVTM and CDR2 ANQGSEA come from the germline V gene. The CDR3 here is CSAAYNEQFF. In DNA form, the CDR3 reads TGCAGCGCGGCCTACAATGAGCAGTTCTTC.

CDR3 protein: CSVGEEGAIYGYTF. Here the CDR3 DNA reads TGCAGCGTTGGGGAGGAGGGAGCAATCTATGGCTACACCTTC. V is TRBV29-1 and J is TRBJ1-2; D gene ambiguous. V dropped 4 bases and J dropped 4 bases, with 16 bases sitting between them. This CDR3 contains 14 residues. From germline, CDR1 is SQVTM and CDR2 ANQGSEA.

This clone came up a few times. The chain joins TRBV9 to TRBJ2-3; 7 bases line up with TRBD2. V shed 7 bases and J 3 bases; nucleotides not matched to a gene: 11. The germline CDR1 and CDR2 sequences are SGDLS and YYNGEE. The CDR3 has 15 residues. DNA of the CDR3: TGTGCCAGCTCACCCCGGCGGGGGATAACAGATACGCAGTATTTT. Protein sequence: CASSPRRGITDTQYF.

The rearrangement links TRBV4-1 to TRBJ1-1, with 7 bases aligning to TRBD1. Germline V CDR1 and CDR2: MGHRA, YSYEKL. With 0 bases clipped from V and 5 bases from J, the junction kept 6 bases outside the gene matches. This CDR3 is 15 amino acids long. This chain's CDR3 is CASSQETGLLTEAFF. The CDR3 nucleotides are TGCGCCAGCAGCCAAGAGACAGGGTTATTAACTGAAGCTTTCTTT.

V is TRBV28 and J is TRBJ2-7; D may be TRBD1 (5 bases). The CDR3 length is 13 residues. V gave up 5 bases and J gave up 5 bases, with 13 bases separating them. CDR1 and CDR2 (germline): MDHEN, SYDVKM. CDR3 region: CASSTLLRDEQYF. The CDR3 nucleotides read TGTGCCAGCAGTACTCTCCTCAGGGACGAGCAGTACTTC.